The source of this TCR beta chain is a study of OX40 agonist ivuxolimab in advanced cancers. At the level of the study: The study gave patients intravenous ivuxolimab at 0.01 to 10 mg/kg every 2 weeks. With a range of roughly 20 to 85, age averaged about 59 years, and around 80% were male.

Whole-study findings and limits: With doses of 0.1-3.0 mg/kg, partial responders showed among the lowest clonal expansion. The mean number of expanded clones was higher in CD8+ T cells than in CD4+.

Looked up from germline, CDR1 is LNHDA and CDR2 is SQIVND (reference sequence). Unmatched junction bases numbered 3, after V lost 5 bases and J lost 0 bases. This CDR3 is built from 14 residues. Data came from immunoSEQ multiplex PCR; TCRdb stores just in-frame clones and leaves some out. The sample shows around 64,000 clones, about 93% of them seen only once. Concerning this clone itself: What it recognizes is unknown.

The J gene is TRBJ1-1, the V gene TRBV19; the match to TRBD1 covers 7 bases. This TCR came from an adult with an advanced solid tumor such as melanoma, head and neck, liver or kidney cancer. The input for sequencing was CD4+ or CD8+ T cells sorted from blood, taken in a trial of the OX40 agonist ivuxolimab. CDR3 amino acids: CASSFGQVNTEAFF. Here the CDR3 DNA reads TGTGCCAGTAGTTTTGGACAGGTGAACACTGAAGCTTTCTTT.